This T cell receptor beta chain came from a study of control samples from healthy donors and cancer patients. Profiling relied on immunoSEQ multiplex PCR, and the TCRdb table lists in-frame clones only, not all of them. Of 60,000 to 75,000 clones in the sample, over 70% were seen once. This CDR3 is 14 amino acids long. Germline V gene sequence: CDR1 SGDLS, CDR2 YYNGEE. V lost 0 bases, J lost 4 bases, and 11 bases lay in between. The sequenced sample was blood. The genes are TRBV9 and TRBJ2-7, with D possibly being TRBD1 (7 bases). This receptor was identified in a man in his fifties or sixties in good health. CDR3 bases: TGTGCCAGCAGCGTAGAGGCAGGGGGGTACGAGCAGTACTTC. Protein product: CASSVEAGGYEQYF.